This T cell receptor beta chain is drawn from a study of graft-versus-host responses after intestinal transplantation. Per the germline V gene, CDR1 is WSHSY and CDR2 is SAAADI. V shed 8 bases and J shed 0 bases, with 2 bases lying between them. The CDR3 runs 10 residues. Generated by immunoSEQ multiplex PCR, the TCRdb table keeps only in-frame clones and is missing some. Of about 15,000 clones listed, 33% were seen once; the top ten hold roughly 3.7%. The sequence came from a human patient who received an intestinal transplant. The sequenced sample was alloreactive CD4+ T cells from a mixed lymphocyte reaction culture, obtained before intestinal transplant. As for subset: CFSE-low proliferating T cells sorted from roughly 6-day pre-transplant mixed lymphocyte reaction (GvH or HvG direction). This chain joins TRBV10-2 and TRBJ2-7; D is uncertain. This CDR3 reads CASGSYEQYF. The CDR3 DNA sequence: TGCGCCAGCGGCTCCTACGAGCAGTACTTC.